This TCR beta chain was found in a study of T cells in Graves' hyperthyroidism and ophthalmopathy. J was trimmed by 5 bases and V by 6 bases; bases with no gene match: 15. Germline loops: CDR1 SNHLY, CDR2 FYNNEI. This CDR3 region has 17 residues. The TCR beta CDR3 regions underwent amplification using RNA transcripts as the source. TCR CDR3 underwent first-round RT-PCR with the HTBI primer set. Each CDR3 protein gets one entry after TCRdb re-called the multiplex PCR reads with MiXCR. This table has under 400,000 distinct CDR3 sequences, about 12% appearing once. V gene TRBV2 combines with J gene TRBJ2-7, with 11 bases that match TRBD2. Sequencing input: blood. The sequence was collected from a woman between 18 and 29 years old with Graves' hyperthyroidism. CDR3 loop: CASRTNTEETSGNEQYF. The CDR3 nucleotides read TGTGCCAGCAGAACAAACACGGAGGAGACTAGCGGGAACGAGCAGTACTTC.